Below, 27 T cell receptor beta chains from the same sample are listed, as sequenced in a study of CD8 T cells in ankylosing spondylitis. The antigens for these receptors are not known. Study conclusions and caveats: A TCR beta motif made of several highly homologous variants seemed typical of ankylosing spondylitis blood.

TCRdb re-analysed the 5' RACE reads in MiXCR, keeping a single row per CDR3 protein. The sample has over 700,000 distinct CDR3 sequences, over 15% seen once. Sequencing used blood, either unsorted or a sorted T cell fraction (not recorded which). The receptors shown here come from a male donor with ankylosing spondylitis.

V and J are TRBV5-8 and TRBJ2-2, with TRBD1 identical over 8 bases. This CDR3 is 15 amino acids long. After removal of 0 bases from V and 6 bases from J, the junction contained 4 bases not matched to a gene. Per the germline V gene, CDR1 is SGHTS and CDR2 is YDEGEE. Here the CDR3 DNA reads TGTGCCAGCAGCTTGGGGACAGGGTGGTCCGGGGAGCTGTTTTTT. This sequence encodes CASSLGTGWSGELFF.

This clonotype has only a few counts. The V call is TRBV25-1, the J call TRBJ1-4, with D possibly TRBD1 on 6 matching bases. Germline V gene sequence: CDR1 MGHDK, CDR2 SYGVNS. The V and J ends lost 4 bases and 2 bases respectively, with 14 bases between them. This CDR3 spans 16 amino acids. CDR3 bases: TGTGCCAGCAGTGCGTATCAGGGGACGACTAATGAAAAACTGTTTTTT. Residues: CASSAYQGTTNEKLFF.

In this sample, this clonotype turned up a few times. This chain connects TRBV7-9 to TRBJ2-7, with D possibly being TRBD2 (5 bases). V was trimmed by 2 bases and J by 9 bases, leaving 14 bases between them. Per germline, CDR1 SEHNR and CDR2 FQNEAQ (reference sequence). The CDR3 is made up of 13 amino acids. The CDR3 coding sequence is TGTGCCAGCAGCTTATGGGCCCTAGAGGGGCAGTACTTC. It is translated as CASSLWALEGQYF.

CDR3 in amino acids: CASSSRGSGRSGEQFF. The CDR3 bases are TGTGCCAGCAGCTCCCGAGGTAGCGGGAGGTCTGGTGAGCAGTTCTTC. This sequence joins TRBV2 and TRBJ2-1; 10 bases are a match to TRBD2. The J segment lost 9 bases and the V segment lost 6 bases, leaving 14 bases of the junction unmatched. The CDR3 consists of 16 residues. Looked up from germline, CDR1 is SNHLY and CDR2 is FYNNEI.

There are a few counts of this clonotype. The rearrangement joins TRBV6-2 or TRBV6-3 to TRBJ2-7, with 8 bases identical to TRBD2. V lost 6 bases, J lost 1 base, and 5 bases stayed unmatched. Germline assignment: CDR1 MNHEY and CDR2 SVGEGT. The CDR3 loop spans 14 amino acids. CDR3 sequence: CASRGAGESYEQYF. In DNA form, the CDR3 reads TGTGCCAGCAGGGGAGCGGGAGAGTCCTACGAGCAGTACTTC.

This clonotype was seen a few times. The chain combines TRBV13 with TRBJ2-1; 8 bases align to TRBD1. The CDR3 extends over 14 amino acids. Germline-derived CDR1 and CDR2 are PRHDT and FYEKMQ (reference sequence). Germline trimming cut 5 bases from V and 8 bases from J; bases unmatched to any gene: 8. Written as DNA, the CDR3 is TGTGCCAGCAGCGAGTGGACAGGGCGGCATGAGCAGTTCTTC. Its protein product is CASSEWTGRHEQFF. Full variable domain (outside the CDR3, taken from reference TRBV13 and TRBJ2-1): AAGVIQSPRHLIKEKRETATLKCYPIPRHDTVYWYQQGPGQDPQFLISFYEKMQSDKGSIPDRFSAQQFSDYHSELNMSSLELGDSALYFCASSEWTGRHEQFFGPGTRLTVL.

The CDR3: CASSHIRGQGSDTEAFF. CDR3 DNA: TGCGCCAGCAGCCACATTAGGGGGCAGGGCAGCGACACTGAAGCTTTCTTT. J is TRBJ1-1 and V is TRBV4-1; 7 nucleotides match TRBD1. V shed 3 bases, J shed 3 bases, and the junction held 13 bases outside the gene matches. CDR3 size: 17 residues. The germline V gene encodes CDR1 MGHRA and CDR2 YSYEKL.

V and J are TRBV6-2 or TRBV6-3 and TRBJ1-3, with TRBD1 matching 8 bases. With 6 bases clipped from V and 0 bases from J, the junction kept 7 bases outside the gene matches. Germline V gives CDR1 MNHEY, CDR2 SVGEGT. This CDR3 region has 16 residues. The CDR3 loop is CASRRNRGASGNTIYF. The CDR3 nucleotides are TGTGCCAGCAGACGCAACAGGGGGGCCTCTGGAAACACCATATATTTT.

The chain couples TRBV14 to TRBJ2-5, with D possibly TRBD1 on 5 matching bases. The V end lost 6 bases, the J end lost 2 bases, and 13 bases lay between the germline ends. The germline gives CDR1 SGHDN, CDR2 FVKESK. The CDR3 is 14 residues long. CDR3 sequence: CASRSAGIQETQYF. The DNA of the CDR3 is TGTGCCAGCAGGTCGGCAGGGATACAAGAGACCCAGTACTTC.

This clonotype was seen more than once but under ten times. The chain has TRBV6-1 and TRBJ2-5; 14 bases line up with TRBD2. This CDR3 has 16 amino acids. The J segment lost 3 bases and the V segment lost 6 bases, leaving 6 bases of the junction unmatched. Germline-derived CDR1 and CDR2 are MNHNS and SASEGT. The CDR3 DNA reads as TGTGCCAGCAGATGGGGGACTAGCGGGAGTAAAGAGACCCAGTACTTC. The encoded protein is CASRWGTSGSKETQYF.

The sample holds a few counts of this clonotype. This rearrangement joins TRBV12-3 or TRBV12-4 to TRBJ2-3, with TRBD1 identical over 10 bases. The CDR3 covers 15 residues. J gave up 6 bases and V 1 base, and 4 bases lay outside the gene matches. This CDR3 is CASSLVGTGEDTQYF. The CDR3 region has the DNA TGTGCCAGCAGTTTAGTCGGGACAGGGGAGGATACGCAGTATTTT.

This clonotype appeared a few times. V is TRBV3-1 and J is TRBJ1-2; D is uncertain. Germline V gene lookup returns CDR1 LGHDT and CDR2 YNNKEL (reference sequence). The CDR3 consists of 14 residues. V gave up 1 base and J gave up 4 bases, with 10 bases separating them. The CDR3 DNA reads TGTGCCAGCAGCCAAGTATCAGAGGTCTATGGCTACACCTTC. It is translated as CASSQVSEVYGYTF.

For the CDR3, the DNA is TGCAGTGCTAGAGAGGCGGGTCTCTCCTATAATTCACCCCTCCACTTT. Amino acid sequence: CSAREAGLSYNSPLHF. The chain couples TRBV20-1 to TRBJ1-6; D uncertain. Trimming pared 0 bases from V and 0 bases from J, leaving 9 bases between. Germline CDR1 DFQATT, CDR2 SNEGSKA (reference sequence). The CDR3 is 16 residues long.

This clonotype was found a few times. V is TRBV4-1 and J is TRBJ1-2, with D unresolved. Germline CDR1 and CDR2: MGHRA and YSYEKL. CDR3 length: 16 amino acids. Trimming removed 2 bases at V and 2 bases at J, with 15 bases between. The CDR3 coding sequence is TGCGCCAGCAGCCAACCCCGGGGAACCTTAAACTATGGCTACACCTTC. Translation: CASSQPRGTLNYGYTF.

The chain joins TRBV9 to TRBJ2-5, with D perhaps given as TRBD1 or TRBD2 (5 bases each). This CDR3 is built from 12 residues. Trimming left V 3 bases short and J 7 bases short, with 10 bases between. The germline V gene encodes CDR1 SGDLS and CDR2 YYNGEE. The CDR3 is CASSGGFGTQYF. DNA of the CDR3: TGTGCCAGCAGCGGGGGGTTCGGGACCCAGTACTTC. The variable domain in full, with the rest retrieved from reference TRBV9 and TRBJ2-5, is DSGVTQTPKHLITATGQRVTLRCSPRSGDLSVYWYQQSLDQGLQFLIQYYNGEERAKGNILERFSAQQFPDLHSELNLSSLELGDSALYFCASSGGFGTQYFGPGTRLLVL.

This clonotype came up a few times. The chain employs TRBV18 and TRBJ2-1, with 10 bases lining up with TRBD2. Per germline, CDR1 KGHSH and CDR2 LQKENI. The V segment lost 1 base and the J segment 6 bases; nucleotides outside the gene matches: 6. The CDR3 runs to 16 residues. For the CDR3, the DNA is TGTGCCAGCTCACCACACCTAGCGGGGGCGGTCAATGAGCAGTTCTTC. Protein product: CASSPHLAGAVNEQFF.

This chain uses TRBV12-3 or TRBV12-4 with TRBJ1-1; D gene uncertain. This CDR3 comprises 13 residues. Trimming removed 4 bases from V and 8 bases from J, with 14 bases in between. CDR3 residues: CASSSGSGVEAFF. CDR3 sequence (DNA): TGTGCCAGCAGTTCTGGATCCGGGGTCGAAGCTTTCTTT.

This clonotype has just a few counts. CDR3 residues: CASSLELAGHNEQFF. CDR3 DNA sequence: TGCGCCAGCAGCTTGGAACTAGCGGGCCACAATGAGCAGTTCTTC. V and J are TRBV5-1 and TRBJ2-1, with 9 bases matching TRBD2. This CDR3 comprises 15 residues. The V and J ends lost 0 bases and 5 bases, in that order; junction bases with no gene match: 3. CDR1 is SGHRS, CDR2 YFSETQ, per germline.

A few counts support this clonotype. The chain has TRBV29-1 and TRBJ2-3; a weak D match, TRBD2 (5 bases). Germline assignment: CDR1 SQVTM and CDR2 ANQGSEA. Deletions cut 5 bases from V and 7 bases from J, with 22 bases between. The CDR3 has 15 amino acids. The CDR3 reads CSVQAGLLSPYTQYF. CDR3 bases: TGCAGCGTTCAAGCCGGACTCCTATCACCCTATACGCAGTATTTT.

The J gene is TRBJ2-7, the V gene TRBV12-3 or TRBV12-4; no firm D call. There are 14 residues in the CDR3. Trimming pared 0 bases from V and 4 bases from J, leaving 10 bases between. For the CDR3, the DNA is TGTGCCAGCAGTTTAGCGCTGAAGGCGTACGAGCAGTACTTC. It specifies CASSLALKAYEQYF.

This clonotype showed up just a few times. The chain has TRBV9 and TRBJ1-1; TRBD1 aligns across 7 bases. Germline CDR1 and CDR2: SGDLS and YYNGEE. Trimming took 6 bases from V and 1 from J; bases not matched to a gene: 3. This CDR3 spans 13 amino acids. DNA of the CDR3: TGTGCCAGCAACCCAGGGGGGAACACTGAAGCTTTCTTT. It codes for CASNPGGNTEAFF.

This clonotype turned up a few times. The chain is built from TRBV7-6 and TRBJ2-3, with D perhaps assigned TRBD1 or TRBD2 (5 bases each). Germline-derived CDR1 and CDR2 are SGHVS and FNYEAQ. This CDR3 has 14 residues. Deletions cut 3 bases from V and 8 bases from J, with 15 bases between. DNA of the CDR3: TGTGCCAGCAGCTTGGGACCTGCGGCGGTTACGCAGTATTTT. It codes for CASSLGPAAVTQYF.

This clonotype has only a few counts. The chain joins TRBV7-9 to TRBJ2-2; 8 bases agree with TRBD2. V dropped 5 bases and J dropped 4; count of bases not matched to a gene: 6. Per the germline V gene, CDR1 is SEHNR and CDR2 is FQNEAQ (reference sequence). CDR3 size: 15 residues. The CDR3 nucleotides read TGTGCCAGCAGCCTTAGCGGGGCGTTCACCGGGGAGCTGTTTTTT. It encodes CASSLSGAFTGELFF.

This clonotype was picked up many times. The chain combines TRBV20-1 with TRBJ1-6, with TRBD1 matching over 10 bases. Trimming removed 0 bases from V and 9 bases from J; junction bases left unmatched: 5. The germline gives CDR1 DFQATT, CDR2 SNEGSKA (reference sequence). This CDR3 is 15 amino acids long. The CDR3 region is CSARDGGQGSSPLHF. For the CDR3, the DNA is TGCAGTGCTAGAGATGGGGGACAGGGGAGTTCACCCCTCCACTTT.

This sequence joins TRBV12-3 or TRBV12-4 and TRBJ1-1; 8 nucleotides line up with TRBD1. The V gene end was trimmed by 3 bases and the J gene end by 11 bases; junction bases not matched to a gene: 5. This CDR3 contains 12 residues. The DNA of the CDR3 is TGTGCCAGCAGTTTGAACAGGGGGATGGCTTTCTTT. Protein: CASSLNRGMAFF.

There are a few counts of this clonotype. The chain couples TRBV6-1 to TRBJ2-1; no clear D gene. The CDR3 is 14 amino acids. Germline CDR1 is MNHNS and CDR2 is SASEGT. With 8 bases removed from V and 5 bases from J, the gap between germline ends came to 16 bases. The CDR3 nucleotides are TGTGCCAGCCGAAGGGAAGGGTTGAACAATGAGCAGTTCTTC. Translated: CASRREGLNNEQFF.

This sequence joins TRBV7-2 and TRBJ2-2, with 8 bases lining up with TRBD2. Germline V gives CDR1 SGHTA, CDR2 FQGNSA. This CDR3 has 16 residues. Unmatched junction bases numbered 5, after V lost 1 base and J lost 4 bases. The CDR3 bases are TGTGCCAGCAGCTTAGACGGGAGGGCCCCCACCGGGGAGCTGTTTTTT. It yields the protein CASSLDGRAPTGELFF.